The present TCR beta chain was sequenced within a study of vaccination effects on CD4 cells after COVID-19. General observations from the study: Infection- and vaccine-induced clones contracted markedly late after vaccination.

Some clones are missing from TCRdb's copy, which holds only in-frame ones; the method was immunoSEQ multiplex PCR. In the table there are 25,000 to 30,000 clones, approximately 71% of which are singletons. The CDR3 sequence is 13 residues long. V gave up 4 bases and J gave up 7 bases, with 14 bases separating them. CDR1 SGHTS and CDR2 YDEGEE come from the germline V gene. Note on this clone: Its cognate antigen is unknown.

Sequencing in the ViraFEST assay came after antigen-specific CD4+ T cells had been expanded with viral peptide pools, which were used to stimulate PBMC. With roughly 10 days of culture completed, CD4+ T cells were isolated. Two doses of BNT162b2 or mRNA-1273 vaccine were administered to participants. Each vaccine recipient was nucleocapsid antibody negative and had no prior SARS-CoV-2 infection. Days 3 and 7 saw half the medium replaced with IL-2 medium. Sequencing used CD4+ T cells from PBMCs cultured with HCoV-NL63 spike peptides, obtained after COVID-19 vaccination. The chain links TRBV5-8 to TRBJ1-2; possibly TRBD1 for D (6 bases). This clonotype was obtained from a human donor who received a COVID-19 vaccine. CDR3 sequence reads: CASSPTGLAGYTF. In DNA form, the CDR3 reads TGTGCCAGCAGCCCCACAGGGTTGGCTGGCTACACCTTC.